This T cell receptor beta chain comes out of a study of glioma-infiltrating T cells. The iRepertoire nested amplicon-rescue multiplex PCR amplified TCR alpha and beta CDR3s from RNA. TCRdb re-derived calls from the multiplex PCR reads in MiXCR, one entry per CDR3 protein. Of about 180,000 distinct CDR3 sequences listed, around 40% are singletons. This clonotype appeared a few times. This receptor was taken from a human donor with low-grade glioma or glioblastoma, undergoing nonglioma brain surgery, or in good health (not recorded which). Specimen: glioma tissue, nonneoplastic brain tissue, or PBMCs (not recorded which).

CDR3 coding DNA: TGCGCCAGCAGTGAGTCGATAGCCGGCTTCTACGAGCAGTACTTC. Translating it yields CASSESIAGFYEQYF. The chain recombines TRBV10-1 with TRBJ2-7; D gene unclear. V lost 0 bases to trimming and J lost 3 bases, with 12 bases between them. Germline V lookup: CDR1 WNHNN, CDR2 SYGVQD (reference sequence). This CDR3 spans 15 amino acids.